These 14 T cell receptor beta chains were all obtained from the same sample, sequenced in a study of Ad26.COV2.S vaccination and SARS-CoV-2 variants. As for treatment: roughly 18 received Ad26.COV2.S at low or high dose, single or two shots; 5 received placebo; per-sample allocation not given. Samples analyzed were those drawn on day 63 after the first vaccine or placebo injection. Some clones are missing from TCRdb's copy, which holds only in-frame ones; the method was immunoSEQ multiplex PCR. The sample shows about 680,000 clones, 80% to 90% of them seen only once. The source was peripheral blood, collected in a trial of Ad26.COV2.S vaccine versus placebo. The source of these receptors is a person between 18 and 65 years old who received the Ad26.COV2.S COVID-19 vaccine or a placebo.

This chain joins TRBV19 and TRBJ1-1, with D possibly being TRBD1 (5 bases). CDR3 length: 14 amino acids. CDR1 and CDR2 (germline): LNHDA, SQIVND (reference sequence). V dropped 3 bases and J dropped 7 bases, with 15 bases sitting between them. CDR3 in DNA: TGTGCCAGTAGTATCGACTCAGGGAGAAGTGAAGCTTTCTTT. This gives the protein CASSIDSGRSEAFF.

This chain links TRBV6-5 with TRBJ2-7, with 12 nucleotides matching TRBD1. Germline CDR1 and CDR2: MNHEY and SVGAGI. Unmatched junction bases numbered 10, after V lost 8 bases and J lost 5 bases. CDR3 length: 15 residues. The CDR3 nucleotides are TGTGCCAGCTCCCGACCGGGACAGGGGGCAGACGAGCAGTACTTC. Translating it yields CASSRPGQGADEQYF.

The J gene is TRBJ2-7, the V gene TRBV19; the D gene is possibly TRBD1 (6 bases). The CDR3 consists of 12 residues. Germline lookup yields CDR1 LNHDA and CDR2 SQIVND (reference sequence). Trimming took off 10 bases at V and 1 base at J, with 11 bases between the two ends. CDR3 bases: TGTGCCACCAGTACAGGGTCCTACGAGCAGTACTTC. Translation: CATSTGSYEQYF.

In its sample, this clone was seen a few times. The chain links TRBV24-1 to TRBJ2-3, with 10 nucleotides matching TRBD2. The junction had 15 bases not matched to a gene; V was cut back by 3 bases and J by 7 bases. This CDR3 is 18 amino acids long. CDR1 is KGHDR, CDR2 SFDVKD, per germline. The CDR3 DNA reads TGTGCCACCAGTGATCCCCCCACGGCTAGCGGGAGAAAAAATACGCAGTATTTT. Translation gives CATSDPPTASGRKNTQYF.

V is TRBV29-1 and J is TRBJ1-1; D call uncertain. CDR3 length equals 12 residues. With 3 bases removed from V and 6 bases from J, the gap between germline ends came to 11 bases. Germline V gene lookup returns CDR1 SQVTM and CDR2 ANQGSEA. For the CDR3, the DNA is TGCAGCGTTGAGGGCCGAAAGGCTGAAGCTTTCTTT. Encoded protein: CSVEGRKAEAFF.

The rearrangement uses TRBV10-3 and TRBJ1-4, with D tentatively TRBD1 (5 bases). This CDR3 has 14 residues. Germline V lookup: CDR1 ENHRY, CDR2 SYGVKD. Deletions cut 4 bases from V and 10 bases from J, with 16 bases between. The CDR3 coding sequence is TGTGCCATCAGTGGAGAGGCTACCGGGGGAAAACTGTTTTTT. Translating gives CAISGEATGGKLFF.

This clone was observed a few times. This chain joins TRBV6-1 and TRBJ1-4; D not resolved. Trimming left V 3 bases short and J 4 bases short, with 12 bases between. CDR3 length: 15 amino acids. Germline CDR1 MNHNS, CDR2 SASEGT. CDR3 residues: CASSDPWTGNEKLFF. The CDR3 DNA follows: TGTGCCAGCAGTGACCCCTGGACGGGTAATGAAAAACTGTTTTTT.

The chain carries TRBV29-1 and TRBJ2-2; TRBD2 aligns across 11 bases. Germline V gives CDR1 SQVTM, CDR2 ANQGSEA. This CDR3 is built from 14 residues. J gave up 6 bases and V 2 bases, and 2 bases lay outside the gene matches. The CDR3 region is CSVETSGSPGELFF. The CDR3 DNA reads as TGCAGCGTTGAAACTAGCGGGAGCCCCGGGGAGCTGTTTTTT.

The V and J genes are TRBV7-6 and TRBJ2-2; D might be TRBD2 (5 bases). Germline CDR1 and CDR2: SGHVS and FNYEAQ. Between the trimmed V and J ends, which lost 2 bases and 5 bases, there was a span of 9 bases. The CDR3 runs to 14 residues. This CDR3 is CASSLKRRTGELFF. CDR3 coding DNA: TGTGCCAGCAGCTTAAAGCGGCGGACCGGGGAGCTGTTTTTT. Looking up the rest from reference TRBV7-6 and TRBJ2-2 gives the full variable domain: GAGVSQSPRYKVTKRGQDVALRCDPISGHVSLYWYRQALGQGPEFLTYFNYEAQQDKSGLPNDRFSAERPEGSISTLTIQRTEQRDSAMYRCASSLKRRTGELFFGEGSRLTVL.

The chain uses TRBV18 and TRBJ2-7; a possible D gene is TRBD2 (6 bases). CDR1 is KGHSH, CDR2 LQKENI, per germline. V was cut by 2 bases and J by 0 bases, with 11 bases left in between. The CDR3 sequence is 15 residues long. This CDR3 is CASSPGAGPSYEQYF. The CDR3 DNA reads as TGTGCCAGCTCACCAGGAGCGGGCCCCTCCTACGAGCAGTACTTC.

The genes are TRBV6-2 or TRBV6-3 and TRBJ2-5; TRBD1 is a possible D gene (5 bases). Between the trimmed V and J ends, which lost 2 bases and 2 bases, there was a span of 9 bases. The CDR3 has 14 residues. Germline CDR1 MNHEY, CDR2 SVGEGT. CDR3 bases: TGTGCCAGCAGTTACATAGGGGTTCAAGAGACCCAGTACTTC. This gives the protein CASSYIGVQETQYF.

The V gene is TRBV7-9, the J gene TRBJ2-1, with a tentative D call TRBD1 (6 bases). Germline loops: CDR1 SEHNR, CDR2 FQNEAQ (reference sequence). V gave up 6 bases and J gave up 2 bases, with 8 bases separating them. The CDR3 sequence is 13 residues long. The CDR3 nucleotides are TGTGCCAGCAGGGACAGAGCCTACAATGAGCAGTTCTTC. Protein sequence: CASRDRAYNEQFF.

V is TRBV7-2 and J is TRBJ2-7; 8 bases map to TRBD2. The CDR3 spans 13 residues. Germline loops: CDR1 SGHTA, CDR2 FQGNSA. After removal of 6 bases from V and 3 bases from J, the junction contained 4 bases not matched to a gene. CDR3 in DNA: TGTGCCAGCAGGCGGGGGGAATTCTACGAGCAGTACTTC. Its translation is CASRRGEFYEQYF.

The chain combines TRBV3-1 (or the pseudogene TRBV3-2) with TRBJ2-2; 7 positions agree with TRBD1. J lost 0 bases, V lost 0 bases, and 4 bases had no gene match. Germline-derived CDR1 and CDR2 are LGHDT and YNNKEL (reference sequence). The CDR3 extends over 17 amino acids. The CDR3 DNA reads TGTGCCAGCAGCCAAGATAGAGGGACAGCGAACACCGGGGAGCTGTTTTTT. This gives the protein CASSQDRGTANTGELFF.